Each of the 14 T cell receptor beta chains below was sequenced from the same sample in a study of cytomegalovirus exposure and HLA in healthy donors. PCR amplification relied on 60 Vbeta primers (plus 13 Jbeta primers). This table comes from immunoSEQ multiplex PCR, and its TCRdb copy is limited to in-frame clones, with some not included. The sample lists about 200,000 clones, roughly three quarters seen once, with roughly 0.4% in the top ten. Specimen: PBMCs. These receptors were taken from a male donor in good health and CMV-seropositive.

This chain uses TRBV9 with TRBJ2-1, with D possibly TRBD2 on 6 matching bases. The V and J ends lost 4 bases and 0 bases respectively, with 11 bases between them. Germline assignment: CDR1 SGDLS and CDR2 YYNGEE. This CDR3 has 15 residues. CDR3 loop: CASSPGDISYNEQFF. The DNA of the CDR3 is TGTGCCAGCAGCCCGGGGGATATCTCCTACAATGAGCAGTTCTTC.

This chain links TRBV15 with TRBJ1-6; TRBD1 matches 7 bases. Germline V gene lookup returns CDR1 LNHNV and CDR2 YYDKDF (reference sequence). With V trimmed by 6 bases and J by 5 bases, 7 bases remained unmatched. There are 15 residues in the CDR3. In DNA, the CDR3 is TGTGCCACCAGGCCGGGGACAGTCGATAATTCACCCCTCCACTTT. Translating gives CATRPGTVDNSPLHF.

CDR3 sequence: CASSLWGAYEQYF. CDR3 nucleotide sequence: TGTGCCAGCAGTTTATGGGGGGCCTACGAGCAGTACTTC. The chain recombines TRBV28 with TRBJ2-5; D tentatively reads TRBD1 or TRBD2 (5 bases each). The J call may be in error: the DNA end matches TRBJ2-7 better. The CDR3 sequence is 13 residues long. From germline, CDR1 is MDHEN and CDR2 SYDVKM.

The V gene is TRBV7-2, the J gene TRBJ2-5; TRBD1 aligns across 11 bases. Germline assignment: CDR1 SGHTA and CDR2 FQGNSA. The CDR3 sequence is 15 residues long. V trimming: 5 bases; J trimming: 5 bases; junction bases outside the gene matches: 7. In DNA form, the CDR3 reads TGTGCCAGCAGCCCGGACAGGGGGCGCGGGGAGACCCAGTACTTC. This translates into CASSPDRGRGETQYF.

Of note for this clone: Other DNA sequences in the sample encode the same CDR3. The rearrangement links TRBV9 to TRBJ2-7, with D possibly matching TRBD1 (7 bases). V was trimmed by 0 bases and J by 1 base, leaving 11 bases between them. CDR1 is SGDLS and CDR2 is YYNGEE in the germline V gene. The CDR3 spans 15 residues. The CDR3 nucleotides are TGTGCCAGCAGCGTAGGGACAGGAGGGTCCTACGAGCAGTACTTC. Protein product: CASSVGTGGSYEQYF.

As for this clone: The junction differs from germline at one of its ends, possibly a read error. The V and J genes are TRBV6-5 and TRBJ1-3; no definite D call. Germline V gives CDR1 MNHEY, CDR2 SVGAGI. This CDR3 is 13 amino acids long. CDR3 bases: TGTGCCACCAGTGAGAACTCTGGAAACACCATATATTTT. It translates to CATSENSGNTIYF.

This clone was found a few times. The chain is built from TRBV7-2 and TRBJ2-3; TRBD1 agrees at 7 bases. CDR3 length equals 14 residues. V lost 9 bases, J lost 2 bases, and 8 bases stayed unmatched. The germline V gene has CDR1 SGHTA and CDR2 FQGNSA. DNA for the CDR3: TGTGCCAGTAATACAGGGGACCCCACAGATACGCAGTATTTT. Protein sequence: CASNTGDPTDTQYF.

The chain is built from TRBV7-2 and TRBJ1-3; D gene uncertain. Germline values: CDR1 SGHTA, CDR2 FQGNSA. The CDR3 totals 17 residues. The germline V and J ends were trimmed by 1 base and 0 bases, with 13 bases remaining between them. The CDR3 reads CASSLGGLRGSGNTIYF. DNA for the CDR3: TGTGCCAGCAGCTTAGGCGGACTTCGGGGCTCTGGAAACACCATATATTTT.

This clone was counted once. The chain has TRBV7-2 and TRBJ1-2; 8 bases are shared with TRBD1. V was clipped by 3 bases and J by 4 bases; unmatched bases: 4. The CDR3 is 14 residues long. Germline assignment: CDR1 SGHTA and CDR2 FQGNSA. CDR3 region: CASSFSGGIYGYTF. CDR3 in DNA: TGTGCCAGCAGCTTTTCAGGGGGCATCTATGGCTACACCTTC.

The rearrangement joins TRBV27 to TRBJ1-3; TRBD1 agrees at 11 bases. Germline-derived CDR1 and CDR2 are MNHEY and SMNVEV (reference sequence). There are 16 residues in the CDR3. The ends lost 5 bases at V and 3 bases at J; junction bases unmatched: 6. The CDR3 DNA follows: TGTGCCAGCAGTCCATGGACAGGGGGCGATGGAAACACCATATATTTT. Encoded protein: CASSPWTGGDGNTIYF.

This chain links TRBV6-5 with TRBJ1-2; 7 bases are shared with TRBD1. This CDR3 spans 15 amino acids. J gave up 8 bases and V 4 bases, and 13 bases lay outside the gene matches. Germline CDR1 MNHEY, CDR2 SVGAGI. CDR3 bases: TGTGCCAGCAGTTCAGCGGCAGGGGGAGGTGGGGGCTACACCTTC. Translating gives CASSSAAGGGGGYTF.

The chain is built from TRBV9 and TRBJ1-5; D uncertain. Germline CDR1 SGDLS, CDR2 YYNGEE. The CDR3 length is 15 residues. Trimming took off 0 bases at V and 1 base at J, with 8 bases between the two ends. The chain's CDR3 is CASSVGPASNQPQHF. CDR3 in DNA: TGTGCCAGCAGCGTAGGCCCCGCGAGCAATCAGCCCCAGCATTTT.

The chain uses TRBV7-6 and TRBJ1-6, with D maybe TRBD1 (6 bases). The CDR3 sequence is 16 residues long. Germline CDR1 SGHVS, CDR2 FNYEAQ. With 3 bases removed from V and 10 bases from J, the gap between germline ends came to 19 bases. CDR3 nucleotides: TGTGCCAGCAGCTTCAGGGAGGGGGGGGCAAGCTCACCCCTCCACTTT. This gives the protein CASSFREGGASSPLHF.

V gene TRBV4-3 combines with J gene TRBJ1-4, with D perhaps TRBD1 (6 bases). Germline CDR1 is LGHNA and CDR2 is YSLEER. Trimming took off 4 bases at V and 0 bases at J, with 18 bases between the two ends. This CDR3 is 18 amino acids long. CDR3 residues: CASSPRGGARATNEKLFF. The CDR3, as DNA: TGCGCCAGCAGCCCCAGAGGGGGAGCCCGTGCAACTAATGAAAAACTGTTTTTT.